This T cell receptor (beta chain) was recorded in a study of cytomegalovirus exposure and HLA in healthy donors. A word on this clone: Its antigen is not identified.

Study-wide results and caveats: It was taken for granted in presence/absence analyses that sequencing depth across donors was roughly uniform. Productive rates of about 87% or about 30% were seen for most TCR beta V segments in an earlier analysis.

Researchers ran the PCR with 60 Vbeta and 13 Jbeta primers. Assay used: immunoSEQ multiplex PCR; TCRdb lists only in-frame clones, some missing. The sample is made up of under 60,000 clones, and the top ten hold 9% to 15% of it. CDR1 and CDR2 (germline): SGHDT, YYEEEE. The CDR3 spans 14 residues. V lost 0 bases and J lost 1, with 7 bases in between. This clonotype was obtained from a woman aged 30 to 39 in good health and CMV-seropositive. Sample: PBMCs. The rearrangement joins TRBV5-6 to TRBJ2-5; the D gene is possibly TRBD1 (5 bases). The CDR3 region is CASSLAGPQETQYF. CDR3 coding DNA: TGTGCCAGCAGCTTGGCAGGGCCCCAAGAGACCCAGTACTTC.